Listed below are T cell receptor beta chains from one sample, sequenced in a study of blood T cell repertoires in COVID-19. Profiled with immunoSEQ multiplex PCR; TCRdb holds only in-frame clones, not every one. The table has about 71,000 clones, about 81% seen once. Material for sequencing was peripheral blood. The receptors shown here come from an elderly woman with acute or convalescent COVID-19. Both conserved end residues are part of each CDR3.

j_call v_call cdr3_aa
TRBJ2-5 TRBV19 CASSMGTGTQETQYF
TRBJ1-2 TRBV5-4 CASSLRTGNYGYTF
TRBJ2-5 TRBV9 CASSVALGTSGEETQYF
TRBJ1-2 TRBV10-3 CAISKRETRTNYGYTF
TRBJ2-1 TRBV7-2 CASSLAQGVYNEQFF
TRBJ1-2 TRBV6-5 CASNPETNYGYTF
TRBJ2-5 TRBV7-8 CASSLVAGGRETQYF
TRBJ2-7 TRBV5-6 CASSLVGAPLEQYF
TRBJ1-2 TRBV5-1 CASSLGHSLYGYTF
TRBJ1-3 TRBV5-1 CASSLNGDSGNTIYF
TRBJ1-2 TRBV7-8 CASSLARTGKRTNYGYTF
TRBJ2-3 TRBV5-4 CASSLARGSGNTDTQYF
TRBJ1-2 TRBV28 CASSSPGGQGGNGYTF
TRBJ1-3 TRBV15 CATSRQGAGNTIYF
TRBJ1-4 TRBV7-9 CASSSGDRREKLFF
TRBJ1-1 TRBV6-5 CASSYRGQDTEAFF
TRBJ1-3 TRBV4-3 CASSQGPRDRAGNTIYF
TRBJ2-3 TRBV19 CASSIAGKDTQYF
TRBJ2-1 TRBV23-1 CASSQSDSPIYNEQFF
TRBJ1-1 TRBV15 CATRDEGLSTEAFF
TRBJ2-7 TRBV7-9 CASSLDGAAGTGYVYEQYF
TRBJ2-1 TRBV5-8 CASSLLAGGNEQFF
TRBJ2-7 TRBV5-5 CASSLGWGGSYEQYF
TRBJ2-5 TRBV5-1 CASSLLTETQYF
TRBJ2-3 TRBV9 CASSGTWDRGITDTQYF
TRBJ2-5 TRBV19 CASSIGSAGGETQYF
TRBJ1-6 TRBV5-6 CASSEDRGDSPLHF
TRBJ2-2 TRBV5-6 CASSSSGLKLFF
TRBJ1-2 TRBV21-1 CASSGQGWSYGYTF
TRBJ2-7 TRBV5-1 CASSLGGDSFSYEQYF
TRBJ2-1 TRBV5-1 CASRTAAGENNEQFF
TRBJ1-6 TRBV14 CASSQIGQGNSPLHF
TRBJ2-7 TRBV7-3 CASSPGPLTVGYEQYF
TRBJ2-1 TRBV24-1 CATSDPGQGSKDEQFF
TRBJ2-7 TRBV5-6 CASSRQGYEQYF
TRBJ2-3 TRBV5-1 CASSLASLAGVADTQYF
TRBJ2-1 TRBV21-1 CASSTMTATSGGYNEQFF
TRBJ2-7 TRBV4-3 CASSQGVAGPSYEQYF